The clone carrying this T cell receptor beta chain has at least ten counts. Unique molecular identifiers were incorporated when the TCRbeta library was constructed. TCRdb used MiXCR to reprocess the PCR reads, holding one entry per CDR3 protein. The sample contains approximately 400,000 distinct CDR3 sequences, approximately 10% of which appear only once. These data belong to a study of T-cell reconstitution after alpha-beta-depleted transplantation in children. Germline V gene data show CDR1 as SGHRS and CDR2 as YFSETQ. Trimming shortened V by 4 bases and J by 7 bases, and 14 bases separated the two germline ends. The CDR3 runs to 14 residues.

The TCR was taken from a human donor who donated a stem cell graft to a child with acute myeloid leukemia. The sample consisted of PBMCs from the stem cell graft donor, taken from the stem cell graft. J is TRBJ1-4 and V is TRBV5-1; D may be TRBD1 (5 bases). CDR3 loop: CASSERVGTEKLFF. CDR3 coding DNA: TGCGCCAGCAGCGAAAGAGTGGGGACTGAAAAACTGTTTTTT.